The 10 T cell receptor beta chains below come from one sample, sequenced in a study of T cell responses to AZD1222 COVID-19 vaccine (dated by TCRdb to the early 2020s). Reading the label with the study, this specimen's time point is: baseline before first vaccination. Receptor amplification or capture employed the immunoSEQ multiplex PCR assay. Here the immuneACCESS table is served through TCRdb, limited to in-frame sequences with V and J called. Missing clones are a known gap in these copies; in checked studies unresolved V genes cover under half, and the rest lacks a known reason. The sample profile shows approximately 91,000 clones; about 88% of them were found once. About an eighth of the sample rests with the top ten. The sequenced sample was peripheral blood, obtained on day 0 of AZD1222 vaccination. These receptors were collected from an adult in good health.

The CDR3 DNA follows: TGCAGCGTTGAAGGTGGACCGGGGGGAACAGATACGCAGTATTTT. Encoded protein: CSVEGGPGGTDTQYF. The chain combines TRBV29-1 with TRBJ2-3; TRBD2 aligns across 7 bases. Germline-derived CDR1 and CDR2 are SQVTM and ANQGSEA. V lost 1 base, J lost 3 bases, and 7 bases stayed unmatched. The CDR3 length is 15 residues.

This clone turned up a few times. The gene calls are TRBV30 and TRBJ1-3; tentative D call: TRBD1 (5 bases). V gave up 7 bases and J gave up 2 bases, with 9 bases separating them. Looked up from germline, CDR1 is GTSNPN and CDR2 is SVGIG (reference sequence). This CDR3 spans 12 amino acids. Here the CDR3 DNA reads TGTGCCTTCGGAGGGGCTGGAAACACCATATATTTT. The encoded protein is CAFGGAGNTIYF.

The rearrangement joins TRBV27 to TRBJ2-7; 9 bases are shared with TRBD2. V lost 3 bases and J lost 4; bases outside the gene matches: 13. The germline gives CDR1 MNHEY, CDR2 SMNVEV (reference sequence). The CDR3 has 17 residues. CDR3 bases: TGTGCCAGCAGTTTGAGTAGCGGGGGCAGGTTTAAATACGAGCAGTACTTC. As protein: CASSLSSGGRFKYEQYF.

This chain connects TRBV2 to TRBJ2-7; maybe TRBD1 (8 bases). The CDR3 runs 13 residues. Per germline, CDR1 SNHLY and CDR2 FYNNEI. V was shortened by 7 bases and J by 3 bases, with 13 bases between the two germline ends. The chain's CDR3 is CASKTGEGYEQYF. The CDR3 region has the DNA TGTGCCAGCAAGACAGGGGAGGGCTACGAGCAGTACTTC.

The J gene is TRBJ2-4, the V gene TRBV27; 8 nucleotides line up with TRBD1. J gave up 0 bases and V 8 bases, and 6 bases lay outside the gene matches. Germline V gene data show CDR1 as MNHEY and CDR2 as SMNVEV (reference sequence). CDR3 length: 15 residues. CDR3 coding DNA: TGTGCCAGCGGGGACAGGATCCTAGCCAAAAACATTCAGTACTTC. As protein: CASGDRILAKNIQYF.

The V call is TRBV3-1 (or the pseudogene TRBV3-2), the J call TRBJ2-3; 10 positions agree with TRBD1. Trimming took 6 bases from V and 1 from J; bases not matched to a gene: 4. The germline V gene encodes CDR1 LGHDT and CDR2 YNNKEL (reference sequence). The CDR3 loop spans 15 amino acids. CDR3 amino acids: CASRAGTGGTDTQYF. The DNA of the CDR3 is TGTGCCAGCAGGGCCGGGACAGGGGGCACAGATACGCAGTATTTT.

V is TRBV6-5 and J is TRBJ2-7, with D possibly being TRBD1 (5 bases). CDR1 is MNHEY, CDR2 SVGAGI, per germline. Trimming pared 5 bases from V and 7 bases from J, leaving 12 bases between. The CDR3 loop spans 12 amino acids. CDR3 in DNA: TGTGCCAGCAGTAGGGGCGTAGGTGAGCAGTACTTC. This sequence encodes CASSRGVGEQYF.

The CDR3 nucleotides read TGCGCCAGCAGCCAAGAAGGGGCCAGGAGCGTTGCGGCTTTCTTT. This codes for CASSQEGARSVAAFF. The chain carries TRBV4-3 and TRBJ1-1; D perhaps matches TRBD1 (5 bases). There are 15 residues in the CDR3. Germline CDR1 reads LGHNA; CDR2 reads YSLEER. Trimming removed 0 bases from V and 11 bases from J, with 19 bases in between.

The rearrangement links TRBV27 to TRBJ1-2, with D maybe TRBD1 (5 bases). V lost 6 bases to trimming and J lost 3 bases, with 14 bases between them. The CDR3 is 14 amino acids. Germline V gene sequence: CDR1 MNHEY, CDR2 SMNVEV (reference sequence). In nucleotides, the CDR3 is TGTGCCAGCAGGGACAATGGGGTTGACTATGGCTACACCTTC. Encoded protein: CASRDNGVDYGYTF.

This rearrangement joins TRBV7-6 to TRBJ1-5; D gene ambiguous. Trimming took off 1 base at V and 5 bases at J, with 9 bases between the two ends. Germline CDR1 SGHVS, CDR2 FNYEAQ. The length of the CDR3 is 14 residues. This CDR3 is CASSLGGTDQPQHF. The CDR3 DNA reads TGTGCCAGCAGCTTAGGGGGTACGGATCAGCCCCAGCATTTT.